Below, one T cell receptor beta chain is given with its context. The antigen is not known. CDR1 and CDR2 (germline): SGHTA, FQGNSA. The CDR3 totals 15 residues. The germline V and J ends were trimmed by 5 bases and 2 bases, with 15 bases remaining between them. This record belongs to a study of shared clonotypes between healthy human individuals. Study-wide results and limits: Clonotypes shared by all four donors outscored non-shared clonotypes in generation probability. On the whole, naive subsets had larger estimated richness than memory subsets had.

DNA at about 200 ng, roughly 27,000 T cell genomes, went into sorted-subset replicate PCRs. Produced via immunoSEQ multiplex PCR; TCRdb's table is partial and in-frame only. Of fewer than 3 million clones in the sample, around 90% were seen once. Recent acute infections and vaccinations were absent in the healthy HIV-negative adult donors. This sequence originates from a man between 18 and 35 years old in good health. Some clones in this sample may be carry-over from other donors' samples. Sequencing was performed on naive CD4+ T cells from PBMCs. Subset indicated: CD45RA+ positively selected. The chain is built from TRBV7-2 and TRBJ2-5, with D maybe TRBD2 (5 bases). The CDR3 sequence: CASSPALERQETQYF. CDR3 DNA sequence: TGTGCCAGCAGCCCCGCTTTGGAGCGGCAAGAGACCCAGTACTTC.